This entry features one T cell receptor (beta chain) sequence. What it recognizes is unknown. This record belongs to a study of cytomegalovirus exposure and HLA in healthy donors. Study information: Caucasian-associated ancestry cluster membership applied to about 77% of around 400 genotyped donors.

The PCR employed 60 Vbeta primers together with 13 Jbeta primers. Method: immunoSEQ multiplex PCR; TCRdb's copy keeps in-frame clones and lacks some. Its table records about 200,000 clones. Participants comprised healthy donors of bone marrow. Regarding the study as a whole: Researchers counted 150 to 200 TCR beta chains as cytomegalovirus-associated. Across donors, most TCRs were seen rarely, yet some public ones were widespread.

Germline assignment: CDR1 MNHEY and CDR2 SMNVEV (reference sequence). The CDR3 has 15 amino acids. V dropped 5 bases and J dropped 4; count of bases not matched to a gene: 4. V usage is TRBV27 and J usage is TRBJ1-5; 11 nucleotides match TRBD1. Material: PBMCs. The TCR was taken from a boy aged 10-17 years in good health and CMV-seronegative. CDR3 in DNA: TGTGCCAGCAGTCCCGGACAGGGGGCTAATCAGCCCCAGCATTTT. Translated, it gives CASSPGQGANQPQHF.